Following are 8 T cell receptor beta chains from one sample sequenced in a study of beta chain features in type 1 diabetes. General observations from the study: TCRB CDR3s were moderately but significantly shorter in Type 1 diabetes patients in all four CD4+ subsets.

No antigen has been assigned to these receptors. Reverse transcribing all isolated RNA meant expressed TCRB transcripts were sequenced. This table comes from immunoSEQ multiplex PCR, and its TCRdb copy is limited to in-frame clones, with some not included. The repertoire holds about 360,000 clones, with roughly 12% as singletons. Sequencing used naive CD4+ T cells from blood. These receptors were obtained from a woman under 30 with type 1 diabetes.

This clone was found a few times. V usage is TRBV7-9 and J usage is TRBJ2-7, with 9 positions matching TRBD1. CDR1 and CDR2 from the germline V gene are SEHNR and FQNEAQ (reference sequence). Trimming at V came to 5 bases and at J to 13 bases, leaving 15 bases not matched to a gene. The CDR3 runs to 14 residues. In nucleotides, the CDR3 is TGTGCCAGCAGCCCCCGGGACAGGGTTCCCGAAGTCTACTTC. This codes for CASSPRDRVPEVYF.

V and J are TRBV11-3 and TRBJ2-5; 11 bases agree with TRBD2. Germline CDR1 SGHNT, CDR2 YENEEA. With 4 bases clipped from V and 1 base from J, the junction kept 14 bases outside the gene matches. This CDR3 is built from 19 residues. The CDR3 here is CASSSNRPSGRSSQETQYF. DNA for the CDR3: TGTGCCAGCAGCTCGAACCGTCCTAGCGGGAGGAGTAGCCAAGAGACCCAGTACTTC.

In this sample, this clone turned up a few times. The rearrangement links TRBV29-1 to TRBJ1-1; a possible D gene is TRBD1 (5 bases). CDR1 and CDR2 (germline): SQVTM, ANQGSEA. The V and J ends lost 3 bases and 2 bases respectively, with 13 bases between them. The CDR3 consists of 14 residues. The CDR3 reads CSVERDRANTEAFF. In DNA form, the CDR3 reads TGCAGCGTTGAGCGAGACAGAGCAAACACTGAAGCTTTCTTT. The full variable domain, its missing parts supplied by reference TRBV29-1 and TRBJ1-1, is SAVISQKPSRDICQRGTSLTIQCQVDSQVTMMFWYRQQPGQSLTLIATANQGSEATYESGFVIDKFPISRPNLTFSTLTVSNMSPEDSSIYLCSVERDRANTEAFFGQGTRLTVV.

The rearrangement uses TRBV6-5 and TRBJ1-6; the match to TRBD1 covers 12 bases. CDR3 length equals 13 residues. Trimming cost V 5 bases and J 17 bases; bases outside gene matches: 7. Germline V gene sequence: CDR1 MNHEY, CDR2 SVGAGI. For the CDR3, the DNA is TGTGCCAGCAGTCGGGACAGGGGGCCCGCTTTCCACTTT. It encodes CASSRDRGPAFHF.

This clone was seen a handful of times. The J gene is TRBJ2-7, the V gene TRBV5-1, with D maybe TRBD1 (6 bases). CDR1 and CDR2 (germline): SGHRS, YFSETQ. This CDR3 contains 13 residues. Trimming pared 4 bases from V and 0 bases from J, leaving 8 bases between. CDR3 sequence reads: CASSGDNSYEQYF. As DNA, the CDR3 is TGCGCCAGCAGCGGGGACAACTCCTACGAGCAGTACTTC.

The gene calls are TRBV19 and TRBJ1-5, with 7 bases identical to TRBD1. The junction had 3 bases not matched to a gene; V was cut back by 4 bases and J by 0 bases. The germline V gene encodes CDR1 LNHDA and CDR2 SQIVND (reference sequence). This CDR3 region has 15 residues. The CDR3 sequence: CASSNRGYSNQPQHF. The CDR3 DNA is TGTGCCAGTAGTAACAGGGGATATAGCAATCAGCCCCAGCATTTT.

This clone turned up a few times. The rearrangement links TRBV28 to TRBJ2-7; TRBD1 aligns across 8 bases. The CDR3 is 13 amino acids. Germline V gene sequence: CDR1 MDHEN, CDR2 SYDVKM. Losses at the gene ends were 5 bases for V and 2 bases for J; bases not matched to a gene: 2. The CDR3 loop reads CASSTGGTYEQYF. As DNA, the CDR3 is TGTGCCAGCAGTACAGGGGGAACCTACGAGCAGTACTTC.

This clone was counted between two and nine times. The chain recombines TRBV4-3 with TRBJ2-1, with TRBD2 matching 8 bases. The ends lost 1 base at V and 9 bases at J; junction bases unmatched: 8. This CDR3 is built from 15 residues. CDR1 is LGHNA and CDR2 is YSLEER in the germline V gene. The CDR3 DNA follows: TGCGCCAGCAGCCAAGTAAGCGGGAGTATGGGTGAGCAGTTCTTC. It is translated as CASSQVSGSMGEQFF.